This T cell receptor beta chain was retrieved from a study of blood T cell repertoires in COVID-19. Study summary: T cells, B-cell-depleted T cells, or PBMCs supplied cDNA or gDNA.

Per the original methods: Cell counts per sample came from amplifying reference gene primers. Measured with immunoSEQ multiplex PCR; TCRdb has only the in-frame clones, and not every one. V and J calls and clone size are copied from that table; D and trimming were computed from the DNA. The sample lists some 220,000 clones; 84% were seen once. The V end lost 4 bases, the J end lost 6 bases, and 16 bases lay between the germline ends. Germline V CDR1 and CDR2: SEHNR, FQNEAQ (reference sequence). CDR3 size: 14 residues. The chain is built from TRBV7-9 and TRBJ2-7; a possible D gene is TRBD2 (6 bases). The sequenced material came from peripheral blood. The receptor comes from a woman in her fifties or sixties with acute or convalescent COVID-19. The CDR3 nucleotides read TGTGCCAGCAGCTCACCGGAGGGTCTACGCGAGCAGTACTTC. Its translation: CASSSPEGLREQYF.